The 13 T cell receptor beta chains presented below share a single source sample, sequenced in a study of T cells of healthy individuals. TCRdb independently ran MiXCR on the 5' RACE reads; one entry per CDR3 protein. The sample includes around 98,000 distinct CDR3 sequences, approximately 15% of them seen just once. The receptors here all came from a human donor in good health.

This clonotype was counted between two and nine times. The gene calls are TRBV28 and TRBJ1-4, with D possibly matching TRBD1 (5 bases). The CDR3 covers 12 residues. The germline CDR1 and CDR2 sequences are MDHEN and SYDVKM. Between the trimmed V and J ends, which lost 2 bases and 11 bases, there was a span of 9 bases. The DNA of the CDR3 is TGTGCCAGCAGTTTACCAGGGACGAAACTGTTTTTT. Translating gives CASSLPGTKLFF.

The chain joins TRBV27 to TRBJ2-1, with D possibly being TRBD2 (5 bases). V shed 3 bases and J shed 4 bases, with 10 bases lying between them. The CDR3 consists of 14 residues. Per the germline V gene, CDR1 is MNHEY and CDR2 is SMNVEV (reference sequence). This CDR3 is CASSFERTYNEQFF. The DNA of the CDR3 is TGTGCCAGCAGTTTCGAGCGGACTTACAATGAGCAGTTCTTC.

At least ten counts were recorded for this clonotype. The CDR3 DNA follows: TGTGCCAGCAGCCCACAGGGTAGGAATTTCTACGAGCAGTACTTC. Residues: CASSPQGRNFYEQYF. The V gene is TRBV12-3 or TRBV12-4, the J gene TRBJ2-7; D is possibly TRBD1 (6 bases). The CDR3 has 15 amino acids. With 6 bases removed from V and 3 bases from J, the gap between germline ends came to 18 bases.

Written as DNA, the CDR3 is TGTGCCTGGAGTGTCCGGACAGGGGGCCGGGATACGCAGTATTTT. As protein: CAWSVRTGGRDTQYF. The rearrangement links TRBV30 to TRBJ2-3; 11 positions agree with TRBD1. The CDR3 spans 15 residues. The germline V gene encodes CDR1 GTSNPN and CDR2 SVGIG (reference sequence). Trimming cost V 0 bases and J 6 bases; bases outside gene matches: 5.

As DNA, the CDR3 is TGTGCCAGCAGCTTTCCGGGACAGAATAATTCACCCCTCCACTTT. It translates to CASSFPGQNNSPLHF. The chain couples TRBV5-6 to TRBJ1-6; 7 bases match TRBD1. Per the germline V gene, CDR1 is SGHDT and CDR2 is YYEEEE. The CDR3 extends over 15 amino acids. The V and J ends lost 2 bases and 5 bases, in that order; junction bases with no gene match: 4.

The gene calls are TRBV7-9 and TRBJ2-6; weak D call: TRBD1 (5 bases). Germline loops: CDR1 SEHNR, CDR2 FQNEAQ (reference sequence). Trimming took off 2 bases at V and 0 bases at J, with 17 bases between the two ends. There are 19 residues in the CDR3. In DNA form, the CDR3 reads TGTGCCAGCAGCTTATTTCAGGGATCCTTGCGCTCTGGGGCCAACGTCCTGACTTTC. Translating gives CASSLFQGSLRSGANVLTF.

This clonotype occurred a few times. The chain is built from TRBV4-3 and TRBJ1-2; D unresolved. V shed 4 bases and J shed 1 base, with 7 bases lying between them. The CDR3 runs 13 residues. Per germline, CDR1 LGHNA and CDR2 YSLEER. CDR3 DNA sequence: TGCGCCAGCAGCCCCGGAGTTAACTATGGCTACACCTTC. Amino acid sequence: CASSPGVNYGYTF.

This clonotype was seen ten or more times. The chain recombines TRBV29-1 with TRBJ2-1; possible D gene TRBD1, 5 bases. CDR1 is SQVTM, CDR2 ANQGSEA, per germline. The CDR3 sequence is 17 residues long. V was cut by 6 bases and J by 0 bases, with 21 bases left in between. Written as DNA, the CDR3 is TGCAGCGTCGATAAAGGTCGACAGATGAGCTCCTACAATGAGCAGTTCTTC. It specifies CSVDKGRQMSSYNEQFF.

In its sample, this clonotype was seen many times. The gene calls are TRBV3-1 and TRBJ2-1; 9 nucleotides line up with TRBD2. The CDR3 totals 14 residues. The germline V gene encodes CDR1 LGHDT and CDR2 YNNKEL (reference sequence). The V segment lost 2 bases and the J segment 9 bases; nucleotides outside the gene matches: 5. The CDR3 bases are TGTGCCAGCAGCCAACCGGGACTAGCAAGTGAGCAGTTCTTC. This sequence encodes CASSQPGLASEQFF.

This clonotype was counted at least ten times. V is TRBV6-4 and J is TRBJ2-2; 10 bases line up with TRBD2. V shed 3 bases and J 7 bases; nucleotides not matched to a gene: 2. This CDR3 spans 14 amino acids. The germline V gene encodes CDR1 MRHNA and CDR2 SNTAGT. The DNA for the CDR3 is TGTGCCAGCAGTGAGGGGACTAGCGTCGGGGAGCTGTTTTTT. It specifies CASSEGTSVGELFF.

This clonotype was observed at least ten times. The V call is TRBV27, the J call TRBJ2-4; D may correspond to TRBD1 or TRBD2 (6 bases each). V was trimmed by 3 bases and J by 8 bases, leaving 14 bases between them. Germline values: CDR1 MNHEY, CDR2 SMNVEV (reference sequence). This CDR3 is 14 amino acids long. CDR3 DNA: TGTGCCAGCAGTTTTTCGGGGGCGCAGGACATTCAGTACTTC. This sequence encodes CASSFSGAQDIQYF.

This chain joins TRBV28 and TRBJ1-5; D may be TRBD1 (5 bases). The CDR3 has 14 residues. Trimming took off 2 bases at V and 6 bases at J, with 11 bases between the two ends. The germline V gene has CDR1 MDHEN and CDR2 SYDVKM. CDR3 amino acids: CASSLGGEAQPQHF. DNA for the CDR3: TGTGCCAGCAGTTTAGGAGGGGAGGCTCAGCCCCAGCATTTT.

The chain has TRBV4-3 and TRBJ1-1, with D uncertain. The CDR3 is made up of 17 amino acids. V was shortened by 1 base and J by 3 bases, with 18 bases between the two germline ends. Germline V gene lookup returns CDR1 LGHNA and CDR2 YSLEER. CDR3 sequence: CASSQVMVTPEDTEAFF. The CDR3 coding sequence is TGCGCCAGCAGCCAAGTAATGGTGACCCCAGAGGACACTGAAGCTTTCTTT.